This TCR beta chain stems from a study of T cells in localized non-small cell lung cancer. CDR3 length: 15 residues. Germline V gives CDR1 SEHNR, CDR2 FQNEAQ (reference sequence). The V end was cut by 3 bases, the J end by 5 bases, with 13 bases between. Sequenced by immunoSEQ multiplex PCR; TCRdb stores in-frame clones only, minus some. The profile shows 130,000 or so clones, around 90% of them singletons. The sequencing used peripheral blood, collected before any cancer treatment. The chain combines TRBV7-9 with TRBJ2-2, with D tentatively TRBD1 (5 bases). The sequence derives from a female donor at least 60 years old with stage I lung adenocarcinoma. The CDR3, as DNA: TGTGCCAGCAGCTTTCAGGGCCCCGGGACCGGGGAGCTGTTTTTT. This encodes CASSFQGPGTGELFF.